Below, 17 T cell receptor beta chains from the same sample are listed, as sequenced in a study of response to subunit inactivated influenza vaccine. TCRdb used MiXCR to reprocess the RT-PCR reads, holding one entry per CDR3 protein. Among hundreds of thousands of distinct CDR3 sequences listed, less than 8% were seen once. The specimen comprised PBMCs from blood, sampled less than 30 months after vaccination. The receptor source for this set is a man between 50 and 69 years old who received an inactivated influenza vaccine.

This clonotype was detected a few times. The chain employs TRBV7-6 and TRBJ2-1, with 8 bases lining up with TRBD1. Unmatched junction bases numbered 8, after V lost 6 bases and J lost 4 bases. The CDR3 is 15 residues long. Germline lookup yields CDR1 SGHVS and CDR2 FNYEAQ. CDR3 region: CASSRGQGWYNEQFF. The CDR3 DNA follows: TGTGCCAGCAGTCGCGGACAGGGTTGGTACAATGAGCAGTTCTTC. Full variable domain (missing parts from reference TRBV7-6 and TRBJ2-1): GAGVSQSPRYKVTKRGQDVALRCDPISGHVSLYWYRQALGQGPEFLTYFNYEAQQDKSGLPNDRFSAERPEGSISTLTIQRTEQRDSAMYRCASSRGQGWYNEQFFGPGTRLTVL.

This chain links TRBV9 with TRBJ2-2, with unresolved D. There are 12 residues in the CDR3. V was pared by 4 bases and J by 7 bases, with 8 bases between. CDR1 and CDR2 from the germline V gene are SGDLS and YYNGEE. CDR3 amino acids: CASSIFGGELFF. CDR3 bases: TGTGCCAGCAGCATCTTCGGCGGGGAGCTGTTTTTT.

Many counts were recorded for this clonotype. This chain uses TRBV12-3 or TRBV12-4 with TRBJ1-6, with D possibly TRBD1 on 6 matching bases. The CDR3 extends over 13 amino acids. V was cut by 7 bases and J by 6 bases, with 10 bases left in between. The CDR3, as DNA: TGTGCCAGCAACCAGGGGAGTAATTCACCCCTCCACTTT. Translation: CASNQGSNSPLHF.

A few counts support this clonotype. At one of its ends the junction is not consistent with the germline gene, which may arise from a read error. The chain combines TRBV5-1 with TRBJ2-7; 9 bases agree with TRBD2. The CDR3 is made up of 15 amino acids. Germline loops: CDR1 SGHRS, CDR2 YFSETQ. The chain's CDR3 is CVSSLGSGGRDEQYF. DNA for the CDR3: TGCGTCAGCAGCTTGGGTAGCGGGGGCCGCGACGAGCAGTACTTC.

This chain links TRBV2 with TRBJ1-1, with 10 bases aligning to TRBD1. V trimming: 8 bases; J trimming: 3 bases; junction bases outside the gene matches: 3. Germline values: CDR1 SNHLY, CDR2 FYNNEI. The CDR3 consists of 13 residues. This CDR3 is CASDRGLDTEAFF. The CDR3, as DNA: TGTGCCAGCGACAGGGGGCTTGACACTGAAGCTTTCTTT.

The V gene is TRBV3-1, the J gene TRBJ1-1, with D unclear. Germline V gives CDR1 LGHDT, CDR2 YNNKEL (reference sequence). Trimming left V 2 bases short and J 10 bases short, with 11 bases between. There are 12 residues in the CDR3. The CDR3 bases are TGTGCCAGCAGCCAACACGGGAACCCAGCTTTCTTT. It codes for CASSQHGNPAFF.

This clonotype was detected a few times. This chain joins TRBV3-1 and TRBJ2-7, with 7 bases fitting TRBD2. Germline V lookup: CDR1 LGHDT, CDR2 YNNKEL (reference sequence). The CDR3 runs 17 residues. Unmatched junction bases numbered 17, after V lost 4 bases and J lost 5 bases. The CDR3 sequence is CASSPSPWREYRDEQYF. In DNA, the CDR3 is TGTGCCAGCAGCCCATCTCCCTGGCGGGAGTATCGCGACGAGCAGTACTTC.

The sample holds many counts of this clonotype. The CDR3 nucleotides are TGCGCCAGCAGCTTGTGGGCAGGGGAGGACACTGAAGCTTTCTTT. Protein: CASSLWAGEDTEAFF. The genes are TRBV5-1 and TRBJ1-1, with D possibly TRBD1 on 6 matching bases. CDR1 is SGHRS, CDR2 YFSETQ, per germline. Trimming stripped 1 base from V and 3 bases from J, with 13 bases between. This CDR3 region has 15 residues.

V usage is TRBV6-6 and J usage is TRBJ1-1, with a possible D match to TRBD1 (5 bases). V dropped 0 bases and J dropped 8 bases, with 10 bases sitting between them. This CDR3 is built from 13 residues. The germline gives CDR1 MNHNY, CDR2 SVGAGI (reference sequence). The CDR3 protein is CASSYSVWGEAFF. The CDR3 DNA reads as TGTGCCAGCAGTTACTCGGTTTGGGGGGAAGCTTTCTTT.

The chain links TRBV20-1 to TRBJ2-5, with 7 bases matching TRBD1. CDR3 size: 14 residues. J was trimmed by 7 bases and V by 0 bases; bases with no gene match: 8. The germline gives CDR1 DFQATT, CDR2 SNEGSKA (reference sequence). CDR3 nucleotides: TGCAGTGCTAGAGATCATAGGGACAGAGGGACCCAGTACTTC. Translated: CSARDHRDRGTQYF.

Ten or more counts support this clonotype. This sequence joins TRBV20-1 and TRBJ1-2; weak D call: TRBD1 (6 bases). This CDR3 spans 14 amino acids. V gave up 3 bases and J gave up 3 bases, with 14 bases separating them. CDR1 is DFQATT and CDR2 is SNEGSKA in the germline V gene (reference sequence). CDR3 region: CSARRGGSDYGYTF. The DNA of the CDR3 is TGCAGTGCTAGGCGGGGGGGCTCCGACTATGGCTACACCTTC.

The chain employs TRBV20-1 and TRBJ2-7; D may be TRBD1 (5 bases). V was shortened by 5 bases and J by 1 base, with 18 bases between the two germline ends. This CDR3 region has 15 residues. The V gene's germline CDR1 is DFQATT and CDR2 SNEGSKA (reference sequence). CDR3 in amino acids: CSAPRLGRWSYEQYF. The CDR3 DNA reads TGCAGTGCTCCCCGCTTGGGGCGGTGGTCCTACGAGCAGTACTTC.

The chain joins TRBV20-1 to TRBJ1-6; D is ambiguous. Per the germline V gene, CDR1 is DFQATT and CDR2 is SNEGSKA (reference sequence). CDR3 length: 11 residues. V lost 3 bases and J lost 7, with 4 bases in between. Here the CDR3 reads CSASSNSPLHF. In DNA form, the CDR3 reads TGCAGTGCTAGTTCCAATTCACCCCTCCACTTT.

This chain connects TRBV30 to TRBJ2-1; 8 positions match TRBD2. There are 14 residues in the CDR3. V gave up 4 bases and J gave up 4 bases; unmatched junction bases: 6. Germline lookup yields CDR1 GTSNPN and CDR2 SVGIG (reference sequence). CDR3 bases: TGTGCCTGGATTGGCGGGGGGCCTTACAATGAGCAGTTCTTC. It translates to CAWIGGGPYNEQFF.

This rearrangement joins TRBV5-6 to TRBJ2-3; 7 nucleotides align to TRBD1. CDR1 is SGHDT and CDR2 is YYEEEE in the germline V gene. V lost 4 bases to trimming and J lost 6 bases; unmatched junction nucleotides: 5. The CDR3 consists of 13 residues. The CDR3 DNA follows: TGTGCCAGCAGCGTAAGGGGGCCGGATACGCAGTATTTT. Its translation is CASSVRGPDTQYF.

This clonotype appeared many times. The chain joins TRBV10-1 to TRBJ2-5; D possibly corresponds to TRBD2 (6 bases). Trimming removed 4 bases from V and 4 bases from J, with 10 bases in between. The CDR3 covers 13 residues. CDR1 and CDR2 from the germline V gene are WNHNN and SYGVQD (reference sequence). CDR3 in amino acids: CASSVTRGETQYF. Written as DNA, the CDR3 is TGCGCCAGCAGTGTGACTAGGGGAGAGACCCAGTACTTC.

This clonotype has more than one count but fewer than ten. J is TRBJ1-6 and V is TRBV10-3, with unresolved D. V shed 5 bases and J shed 2 bases, with 7 bases lying between them. The CDR3 is 14 residues long. Germline V gene lookup returns CDR1 ENHRY and CDR2 SYGVKD. The CDR3 sequence: CAISLGTYNSPLHF. The CDR3, as DNA: TGTGCCATCAGTCTCGGGACCTATAATTCACCCCTCCACTTT.